The 5 T cell receptor beta chains given below trace back to one sample, sequenced in a study of blood T cell repertoires in COVID-19. This table comes from immunoSEQ multiplex PCR, and its TCRdb copy is limited to in-frame clones, with some not included. The sample lists 150,000 to 180,000 clones; 75% to 95% were seen once. Sequenced: peripheral blood. All receptors come from a man aged 45-65 years with acute or convalescent COVID-19.

This clone was recorded a few times. This chain connects TRBV7-8 to TRBJ1-5; 7 bases match TRBD1. The V gene end was trimmed by 5 bases and the J gene end by 2 bases; junction bases not matched to a gene: 6. There are 15 residues in the CDR3. From germline, CDR1 is SGHVS and CDR2 FQNEAQ. CDR3 DNA: TGTGCCAGCAGCCGCCTTACAGGGGGCAATCAGCCCCAGCATTTT. It codes for CASSRLTGGNQPQHF.

V gene TRBV6-5 combines with J gene TRBJ1-4, with TRBD1 as a possible D gene (6 bases). The CDR3 has 14 amino acids. Germline lookup yields CDR1 MNHEY and CDR2 SVGAGI. V gave up 6 bases and J gave up 4 bases, with 12 bases separating them. In DNA form, the CDR3 reads TGTGCCAGCAGAAGCAGACAGGATAATGAAAAACTGTTTTTT. Protein: CASRSRQDNEKLFF.

The table lists this clone with a few counts. This chain links TRBV12-5 with TRBJ2-1; D remains ambiguous. The CDR3 is 11 amino acids. In germline, CDR1 is LGHNT, CDR2 FRNRAP. V gave up 4 bases and J gave up 6 bases, with 4 bases separating them. The chain's CDR3 is CASGSLNEQFF. CDR3 nucleotide sequence: TGTGCTAGTGGTTCTCTCAATGAGCAGTTCTTC.

The chain links TRBV6-1 to TRBJ1-2; 11 bases match TRBD1. Losses at the gene ends were 3 bases for V and 7 bases for J; bases not matched to a gene: 10. Germline CDR1 and CDR2: MNHNS and SASEGT. The CDR3 is 16 amino acids. The CDR3 sequence is CASSETSGTGGRGYTF. In DNA, the CDR3 is TGTGCCAGCAGTGAGACCTCCGGGACAGGGGGACGTGGCTACACCTTC.

The chain recombines TRBV27 with TRBJ2-3; D remains ambiguous. In germline, CDR1 is MNHEY, CDR2 SMNVEV (reference sequence). Trimming removed 3 bases from V and 2 bases from J, with 6 bases in between. The CDR3 is 13 amino acids. CDR3 in amino acids: CASSFTFTDTQYF. DNA for the CDR3: TGTGCCAGCAGTTTTACATTCACAGATACGCAGTATTTT.